This TCR beta chain was identified in a study of graft-versus-host responses after intestinal transplantation. Study results and limitations: Individuals who had graft-donor T cell macrochimerism had allografts that showed high graft-versus-host to host-versus-graft clonal ratios.

CDR1 and CDR2 from the germline V gene are MNHEY and SMNVEV (reference sequence). Deletions cut 5 bases from V and 2 bases from J, with 7 bases between. The CDR3 length is 13 residues. Repertoires were generated with immunoSEQ multiplex PCR, while TCRdb's copy carries only in-frame clones and drops some. The repertoire holds about 120,000 clones, around 95% seen once, with roughly 3.5% in the top ten. This clone was seen a handful of times. What it binds is not known. Sequences were derived from unstimulated CD8+ T cells sorted from spleen or lymph node cells, sampled before intestinal transplant. The clonotype originates from a human donor who received an intestinal transplant. V usage is TRBV27 and J usage is TRBJ1-3; unclear D gene. The CDR3 is CASSPLPGNTIYF. CDR3 DNA sequence: TGTGCCAGCAGTCCCCTCCCTGGAAACACCATATATTTT.